The clone carrying this T cell receptor (beta chain) was seen more than once but under ten times. This record belongs to a study of T-cell reconstitution after alpha-beta-depleted transplantation in children. Construction of the TCRbeta library involved unique molecular identifiers. TCRdb processed the PCR reads anew with MiXCR; each CDR3 protein has one entry. In the table there are over 120,000 distinct CDR3 sequences, 8% to 10% of which are singletons. V dropped 0 bases and J dropped 5 bases, with 6 bases sitting between them. The germline CDR1 and CDR2 sequences are SGHRS and YFSETQ. CDR3 length equals 13 residues.

The receptor was isolated from a female patient aged 2-9 years who had a stem cell transplant for congenital amegakaryocytic thrombocytopenia, so the T cells may come from the graft donor. The source was PBMCs, mostly from graft donor cells, collected 180 days after TCRalphabeta/CD19-depleted stem cell transplant. The chain links TRBV5-1 to TRBJ2-1, with D uncertain. CDR3 residues: CASSLVLNNEQFF. As DNA, the CDR3 is TGCGCCAGCAGCTTGGTACTCAACAATGAGCAGTTCTTC.